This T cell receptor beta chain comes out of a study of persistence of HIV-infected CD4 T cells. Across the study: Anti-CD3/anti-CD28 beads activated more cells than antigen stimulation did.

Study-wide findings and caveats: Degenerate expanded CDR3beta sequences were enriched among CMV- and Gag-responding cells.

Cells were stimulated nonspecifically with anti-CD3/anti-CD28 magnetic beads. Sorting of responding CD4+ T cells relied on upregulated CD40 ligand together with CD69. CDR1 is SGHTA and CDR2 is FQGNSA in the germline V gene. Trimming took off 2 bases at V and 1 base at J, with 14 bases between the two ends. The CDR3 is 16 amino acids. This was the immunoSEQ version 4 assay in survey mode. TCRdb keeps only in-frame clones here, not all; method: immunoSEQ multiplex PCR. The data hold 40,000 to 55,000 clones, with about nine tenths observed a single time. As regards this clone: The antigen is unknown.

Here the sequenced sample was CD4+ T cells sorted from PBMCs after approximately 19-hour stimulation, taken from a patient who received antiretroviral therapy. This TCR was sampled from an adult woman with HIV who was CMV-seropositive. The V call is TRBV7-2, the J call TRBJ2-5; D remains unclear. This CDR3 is CASSLSGRTIQETQYF. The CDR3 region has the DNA TGTGCCAGCAGCTTAAGTGGGCGGACCATCCAAGAGACCCAGTACTTC.